The text below deals with one TCR beta chain. Its target is unknown. The data belong to a study of shared clonotypes between healthy human individuals. General observations from the study: Incomplete sequencing of sorted subsets was indicated by rarefaction despite large depth. Between a handful of donors, naive CD4 clonotypes were shared at a level of around 5.1%. Among donors, clonotype sharing was expected to be affected by sequencing depth.

In the original analysis: Filtering differed, since immunoSEQ gave only junction sequences and no quality scores. The method was immunoSEQ multiplex PCR; TCRdb's version includes in-frame clones alone and lacks a portion of them. The DNA gave D and trimming, while V, J and clone size come from that table. This table holds around 1.1 million clones, approximately 80% found once. The CDR3 runs to 15 residues. This sequence joins TRBV1 and TRBJ2-2; the table assigns TRBD1, which was not confirmed against the DNA. TRBV1 is an annotated pseudogene. Material: memory CD4+ T cells from PBMCs. Subset specified: CD45RA-negative fraction. The source of this sequence is a man between 18 and 29 years old in good health. Some clones in this sample may be carry-over from other donors' samples. This chain's CDR3 is CTSSHLGESTGELFF. For the CDR3, the DNA is TGCACCAGCAGCCATCTGGGCGAGTCAACCGGGGAGCTGTTTTTT.